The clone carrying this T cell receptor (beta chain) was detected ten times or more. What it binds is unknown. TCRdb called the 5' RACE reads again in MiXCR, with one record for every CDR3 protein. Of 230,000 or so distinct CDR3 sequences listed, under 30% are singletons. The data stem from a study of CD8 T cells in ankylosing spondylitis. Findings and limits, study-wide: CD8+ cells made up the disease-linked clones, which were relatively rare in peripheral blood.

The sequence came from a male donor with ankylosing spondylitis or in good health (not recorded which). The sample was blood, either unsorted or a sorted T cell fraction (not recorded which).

The DNA of the CDR3 is TGCGCCAGCAGCTCGGGACTAGCGCGGGAGAAAAGGCAGTTCTTC. Encoded protein: CASSSGLAREKRQFF. V and J are TRBV5-1 and TRBJ2-1, with TRBD2 matching 10 bases. From germline, CDR1 is SGHRS and CDR2 YFSETQ. The trim removed 3 bases at V and 12 bases at J, leaving 12 bases unmatched. This CDR3 comprises 15 residues.